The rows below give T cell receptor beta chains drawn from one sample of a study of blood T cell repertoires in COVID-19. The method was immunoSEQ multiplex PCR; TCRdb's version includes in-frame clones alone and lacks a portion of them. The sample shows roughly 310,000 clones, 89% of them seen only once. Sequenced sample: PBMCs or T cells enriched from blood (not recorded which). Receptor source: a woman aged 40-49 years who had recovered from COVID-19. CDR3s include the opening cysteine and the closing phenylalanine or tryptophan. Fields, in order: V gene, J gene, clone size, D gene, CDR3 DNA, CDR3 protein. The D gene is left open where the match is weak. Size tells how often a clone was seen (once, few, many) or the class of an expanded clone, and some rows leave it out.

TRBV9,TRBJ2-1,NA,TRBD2,TGTGCCAGCAGCACAACCGGGACTAGTAACAATGAGCAGTTCTTC,CASSTTGTSNNEQFF
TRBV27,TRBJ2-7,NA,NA,TGTGCCAGCAGTTTATTGGGGCCCCTCTCGCACGAGCAGTACTTC,CASSLLGPLSHEQYF
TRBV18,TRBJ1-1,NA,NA,TGTGCCAGCTCACCACGGTTGGCCGACAGCTCCACACTGGGAGCTTTCTTT,CASSPRLADSSTLGAFF
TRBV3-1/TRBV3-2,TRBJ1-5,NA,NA,TGTGCCAGCAGCCAAGATGGGAGGTTAAATCAGCCCCAGCATTTT,CASSQDGRLNQPQHF
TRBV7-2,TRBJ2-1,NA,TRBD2,TGTGCCAGCAGCTTAGCTGCGGGAGGAAATGAGCAGTTCTTC,CASSLAAGGNEQFF
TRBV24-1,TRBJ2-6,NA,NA,TGTGCCACCAGTGATTCAGAAGCCAGGTCGGCCGGGGCCAACGTCCTGACTTTC,CATSDSEARSAGANVLTF
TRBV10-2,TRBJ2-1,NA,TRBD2,TGCGCCAGCAGCGGTGCGGGGGGCCTTTTGAATGAGCAGTTCTTC,CASSGAGGLLNEQFF
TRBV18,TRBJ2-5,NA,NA,TGTGCCAGCTCACCTACAGAAGAGACCCAGTACTTC,CASSPTEETQYF
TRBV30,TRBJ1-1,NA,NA,TGTGCCTGGAGTGTAAGCCGAGGCACTGAAGCTTTCTTT,CAWSVSRGTEAFF
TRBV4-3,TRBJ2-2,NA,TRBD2,TGCGCCAGCAGCCAAGGGACTAGCCCAACCTCTAACACCGGGGAGCTGTTTTTT,CASSQGTSPTSNTGELFF
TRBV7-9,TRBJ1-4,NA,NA,TGTGCCAGCAGCTTAGCGATGGGGGCGCATGGTGAAAAACTGTTTTTT,CASSLAMGAHGEKLFF
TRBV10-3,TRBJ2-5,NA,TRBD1,TGTGCCATCAGTGATAGGGGGCGGGAGACCCAGTACTTC,CAISDRGRETQYF
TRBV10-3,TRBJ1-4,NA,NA,TGTGCCATCAGTGCGTGGGGGGAGTCAACTAATGAAAAACTGTTTTTT,CAISAWGESTNEKLFF
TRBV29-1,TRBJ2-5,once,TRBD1,TGCAGCGGAGGACAGGGGGAAGAGACCCAGTACTTC,CSGGQGEETQYF
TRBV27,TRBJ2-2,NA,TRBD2,TGTGCCAGCAGTTTAATGACGACTAGCAGCACCGGGGAGCTGTTTTTT,CASSLMTTSSTGELFF
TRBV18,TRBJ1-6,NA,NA,TGTGCCAGCTCACCAGGGGAGGGGTATTCACCCCTCCACTTT,CASSPGEGYSPLHF
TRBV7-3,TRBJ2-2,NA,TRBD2,TGTGCCAGCAGCTCCGTTAGCGGGAAGAACACCGGGGAGCTGTTTTTT,CASSSVSGKNTGELFF
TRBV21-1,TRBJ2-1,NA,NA,TGTGCCAGCACCCTGAGACAGGAGAGCTCCTACAATGAGCAGTTCTTC,CASTLRQESSYNEQFF
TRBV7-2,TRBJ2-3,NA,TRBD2,TGTGCCAGCAGCCCGGAAGGAGCGGGAGTGGGGGATACGCAGTATTTT,CASSPEGAGVGDTQYF
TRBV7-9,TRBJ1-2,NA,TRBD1,TGTGCCAGCAGCTTAGGACAGGGCAACTATGGCTACACCTTC,CASSLGQGNYGYTF
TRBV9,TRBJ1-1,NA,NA,TGTGCCAGCAGCTTCGTACCGGTAATGTTGGGAGGGTACACTGAAGCTTTCTTT,CASSFVPVMLGGYTEAFF
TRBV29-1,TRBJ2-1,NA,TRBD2,TGCAGCGTTTACAGACTAGCTAATGAGCAGTTCTTC,CSVYRLANEQFF
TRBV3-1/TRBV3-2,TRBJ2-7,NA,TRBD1,TGTGCCAGCAGCCAATTCGGGCAGGGGGCCCACGAGCAGTACTTC,CASSQFGQGAHEQYF
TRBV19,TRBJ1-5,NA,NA,TGTGCCAGTAGGCTTGGGGGGGGGCTTAGCAATCAGCCCCAGCATTTT,CASRLGGGLSNQPQHF
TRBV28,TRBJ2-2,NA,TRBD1,TGTGCCAGCAGTTTTAGGGACAGGGGAACCGGGGAGCTGTTTTTT,CASSFRDRGTGELFF
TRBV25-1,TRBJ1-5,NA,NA,TGTGCCAGCAGTGACCAACAGGGCGGGAGGAATCAGCCCCAGCATTTT,CASSDQQGGRNQPQHF
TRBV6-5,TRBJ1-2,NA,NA,TGTGCCAGCAGTTACTCCCGGGGGAATGGCTACACCTTC,CASSYSRGNGYTF
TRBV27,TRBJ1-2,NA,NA,TGTGCCAGCAGTTCCCCGGGCAGGGGCCACTATGGCTACACCTTC,CASSSPGRGHYGYTF
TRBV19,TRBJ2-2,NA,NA,TGTGCCAGTACCTTCCTGGAGCCGCGCACCGGGGAGCTGTTTTTT,CASTFLEPRTGELFF
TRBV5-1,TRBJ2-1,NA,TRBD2,TGCGCCAGCAGCTTTACCCTCGGGGGGAAGCGGGGTGAGCAGTTCTTC,CASSFTLGGKRGEQFF
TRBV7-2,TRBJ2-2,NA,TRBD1,TGTGCCAGCAGCTTCTCCGGGACAGAGCCTACCGGGGAGCTGTTTTTT,CASSFSGTEPTGELFF